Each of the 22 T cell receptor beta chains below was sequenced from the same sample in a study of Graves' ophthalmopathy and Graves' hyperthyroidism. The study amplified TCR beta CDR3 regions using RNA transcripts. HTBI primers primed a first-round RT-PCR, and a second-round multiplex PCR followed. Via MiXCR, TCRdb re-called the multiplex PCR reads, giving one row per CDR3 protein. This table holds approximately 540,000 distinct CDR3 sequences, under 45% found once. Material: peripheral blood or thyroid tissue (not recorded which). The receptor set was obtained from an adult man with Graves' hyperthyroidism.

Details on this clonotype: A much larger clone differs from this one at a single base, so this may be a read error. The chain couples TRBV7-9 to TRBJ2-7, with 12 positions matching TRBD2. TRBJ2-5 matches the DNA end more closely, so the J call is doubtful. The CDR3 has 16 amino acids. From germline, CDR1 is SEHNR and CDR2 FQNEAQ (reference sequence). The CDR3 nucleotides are TGTGCCAGCAGCTCCACTAGCGGGGGGCACCAAGAGACCCAGTACTTC. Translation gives CASSSTSGGHQETQYF.

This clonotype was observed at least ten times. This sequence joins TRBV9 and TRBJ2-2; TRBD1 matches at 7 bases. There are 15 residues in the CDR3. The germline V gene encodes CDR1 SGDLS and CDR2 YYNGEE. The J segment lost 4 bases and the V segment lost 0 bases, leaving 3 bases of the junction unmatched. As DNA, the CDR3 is TGTGCCAGCAGCGTAGTCTCAGGGGGCACCGGGGAGCTGTTTTTT. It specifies CASSVVSGGTGELFF.

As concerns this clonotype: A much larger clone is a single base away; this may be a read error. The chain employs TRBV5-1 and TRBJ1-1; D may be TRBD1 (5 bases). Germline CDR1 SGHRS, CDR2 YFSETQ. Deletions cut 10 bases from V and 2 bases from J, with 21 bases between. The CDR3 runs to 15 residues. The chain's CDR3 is CAGTPVGRINTEAFF. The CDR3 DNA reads TGCGCCGGCACCCCCGTGGGACGGATTAACACTGAAGCTTTCTTT.

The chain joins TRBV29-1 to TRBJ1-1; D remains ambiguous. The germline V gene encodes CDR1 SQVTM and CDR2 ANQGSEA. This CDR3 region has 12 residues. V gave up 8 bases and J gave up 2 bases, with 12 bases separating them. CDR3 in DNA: TGCAGCCTGGGTTCTCATAACACTGAAGCTTTCTTT. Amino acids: CSLGSHNTEAFF.

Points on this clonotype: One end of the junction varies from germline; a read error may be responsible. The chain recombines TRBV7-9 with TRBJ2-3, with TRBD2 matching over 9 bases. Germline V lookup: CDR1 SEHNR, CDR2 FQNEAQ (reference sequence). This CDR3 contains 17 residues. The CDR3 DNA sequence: TGTCCCAGCAGCCCTCGACTAGCGGTTTACATCACAGATACGCAGTATTTT. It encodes CPSSPRLAVYITDTQYF.

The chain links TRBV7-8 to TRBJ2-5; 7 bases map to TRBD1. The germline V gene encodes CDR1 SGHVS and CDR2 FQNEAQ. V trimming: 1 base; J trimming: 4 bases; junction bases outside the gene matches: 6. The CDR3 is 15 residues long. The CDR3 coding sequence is TGTGCCAGCAGCTTAGTAGGGGGCCGAGGAGAGACCCAGTACTTC. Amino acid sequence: CASSLVGGRGETQYF. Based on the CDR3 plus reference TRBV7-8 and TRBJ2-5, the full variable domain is GAGVSQSPRYKVAKRGQDVALRCDPISGHVSLFWYQQALGQGPEFLTYFQNEAQLDKSGLPSDRFFAERPEGSVSTLKIQRTQQEDSAVYLCASSLVGGRGETQYFGPGTRLLVL.

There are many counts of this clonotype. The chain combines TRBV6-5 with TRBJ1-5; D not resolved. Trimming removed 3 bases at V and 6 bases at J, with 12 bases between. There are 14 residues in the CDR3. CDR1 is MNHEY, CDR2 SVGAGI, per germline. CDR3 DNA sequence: TGTGCCAGCAGTTATGCGGGGATCCGTCAGCCCCAGCATTTT. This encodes CASSYAGIRQPQHF.

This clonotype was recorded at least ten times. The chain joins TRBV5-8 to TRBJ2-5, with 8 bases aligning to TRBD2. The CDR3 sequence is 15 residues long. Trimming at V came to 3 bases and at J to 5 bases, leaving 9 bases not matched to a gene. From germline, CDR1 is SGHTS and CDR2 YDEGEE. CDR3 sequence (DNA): TGTGCCAGCAGCTCCCTCGGGGGGGCGGGGGAGACCCAGTACTTC. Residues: CASSSLGGAGETQYF.

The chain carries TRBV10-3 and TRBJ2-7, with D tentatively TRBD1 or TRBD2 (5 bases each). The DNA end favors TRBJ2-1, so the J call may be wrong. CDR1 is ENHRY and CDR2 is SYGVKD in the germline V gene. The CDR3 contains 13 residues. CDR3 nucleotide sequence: TGTGCCATCAGGGGGGACCATCACAATGAGCAGTTCTTC. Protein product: CAIRGDHHNEQFF.

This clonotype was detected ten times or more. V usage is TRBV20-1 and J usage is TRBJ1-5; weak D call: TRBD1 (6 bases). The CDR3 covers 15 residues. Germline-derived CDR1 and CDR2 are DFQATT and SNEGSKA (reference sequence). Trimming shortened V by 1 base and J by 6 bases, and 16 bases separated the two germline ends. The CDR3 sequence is CSARVSGGASQPQHF. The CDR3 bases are TGCAGTGCTAGAGTGTCGGGGGGGGCTTCTCAGCCCCAGCATTTT.

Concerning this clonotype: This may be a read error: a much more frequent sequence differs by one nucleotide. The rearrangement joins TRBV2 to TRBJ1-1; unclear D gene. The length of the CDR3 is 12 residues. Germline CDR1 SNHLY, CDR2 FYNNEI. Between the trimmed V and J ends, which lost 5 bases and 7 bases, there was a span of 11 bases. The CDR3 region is CASSYDLLEAFF. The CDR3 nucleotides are TGTGCCAGCAGTTATGACCTGCTTGAAGCTTTCTTT.

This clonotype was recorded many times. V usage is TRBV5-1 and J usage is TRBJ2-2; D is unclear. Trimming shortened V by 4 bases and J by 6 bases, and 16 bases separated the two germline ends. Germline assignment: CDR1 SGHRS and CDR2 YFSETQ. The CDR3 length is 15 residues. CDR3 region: CASSLRSPSAGELFF. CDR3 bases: TGCGCCAGCAGCCTCCGCTCCCCAAGCGCCGGGGAGCTGTTTTTT.

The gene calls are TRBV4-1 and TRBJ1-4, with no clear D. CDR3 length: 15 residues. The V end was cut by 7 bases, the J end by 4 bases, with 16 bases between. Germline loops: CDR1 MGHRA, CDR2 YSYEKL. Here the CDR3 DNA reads TGCGCCAGCACCCACGCCTTGAAGAGTAATGAAAAACTGTTTTTT. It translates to CASTHALKSNEKLFF.

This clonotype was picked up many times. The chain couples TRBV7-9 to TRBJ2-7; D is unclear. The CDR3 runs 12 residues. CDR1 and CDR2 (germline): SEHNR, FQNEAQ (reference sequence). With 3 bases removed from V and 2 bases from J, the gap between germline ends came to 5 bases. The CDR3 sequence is CASSFVPYEQYF. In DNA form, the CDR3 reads TGTGCCAGCAGCTTCGTCCCCTACGAGCAGTACTTC.

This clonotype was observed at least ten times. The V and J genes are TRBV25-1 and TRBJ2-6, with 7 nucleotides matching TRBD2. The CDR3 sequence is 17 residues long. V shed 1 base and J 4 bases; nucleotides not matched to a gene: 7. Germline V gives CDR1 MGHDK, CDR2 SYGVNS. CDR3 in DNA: TGTGCCAGCAGTGAATGGGGAGGGATCAACGGGGCCAACGTCCTGACTTTC. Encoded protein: CASSEWGGINGANVLTF.

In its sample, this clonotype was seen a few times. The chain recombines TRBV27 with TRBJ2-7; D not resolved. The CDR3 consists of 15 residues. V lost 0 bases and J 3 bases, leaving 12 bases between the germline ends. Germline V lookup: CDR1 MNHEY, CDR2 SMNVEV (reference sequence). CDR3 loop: CASSLSALPLYEQYF. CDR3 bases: TGTGCCAGCAGTTTATCAGCCCTCCCGCTCTACGAGCAGTACTTC.

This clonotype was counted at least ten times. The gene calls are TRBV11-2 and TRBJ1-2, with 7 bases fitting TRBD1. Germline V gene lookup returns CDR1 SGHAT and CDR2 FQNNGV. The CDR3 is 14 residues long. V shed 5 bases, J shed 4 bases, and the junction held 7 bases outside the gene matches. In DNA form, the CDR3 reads TGTGCCAGCAGCCCTCAACGGACAGGCTATGGCTACACCTTC. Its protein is CASSPQRTGYGYTF.

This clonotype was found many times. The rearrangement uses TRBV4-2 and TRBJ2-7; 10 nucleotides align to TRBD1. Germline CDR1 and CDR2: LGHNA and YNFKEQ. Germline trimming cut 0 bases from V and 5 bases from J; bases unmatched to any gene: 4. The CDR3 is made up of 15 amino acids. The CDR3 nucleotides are TGTGCCAGCAGCCAAGATCGGGGACAGGGGCACGAGCAGTACTTC. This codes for CASSQDRGQGHEQYF.

DNA for the CDR3: TGTGCCGTCGGGGGGGTTCAGGAGACCCAGTACTTC. As protein: CAVGGVQETQYF. V gene TRBV6-5 combines with J gene TRBJ2-5; TRBD2 matches 8 bases. This CDR3 has 12 residues. Germline V gives CDR1 MNHEY, CDR2 SVGAGI. J was trimmed by 5 bases and V by 11 bases; bases with no gene match: 7.

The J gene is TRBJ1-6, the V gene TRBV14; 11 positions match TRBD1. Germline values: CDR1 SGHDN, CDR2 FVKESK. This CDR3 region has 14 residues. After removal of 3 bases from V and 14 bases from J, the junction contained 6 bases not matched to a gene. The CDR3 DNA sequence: TGTGCCAGCAGCCATGGGACAGGGGGATCTTCCCTCCACTTT. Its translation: CASSHGTGGSSLHF.

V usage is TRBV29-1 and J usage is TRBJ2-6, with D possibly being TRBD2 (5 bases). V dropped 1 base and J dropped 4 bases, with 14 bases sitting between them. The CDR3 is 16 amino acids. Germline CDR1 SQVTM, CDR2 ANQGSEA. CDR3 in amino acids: CSVEVGWGAGANVLTF. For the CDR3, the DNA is TGCAGCGTTGAAGTGGGTTGGGGAGCAGGGGCCAACGTCCTGACTTTC.

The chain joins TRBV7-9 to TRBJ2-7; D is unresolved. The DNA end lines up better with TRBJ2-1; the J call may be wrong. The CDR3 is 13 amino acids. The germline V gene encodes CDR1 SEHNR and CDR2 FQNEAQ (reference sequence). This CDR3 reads CASSLAIFNEQFF. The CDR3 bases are TGTGCCAGCAGCTTAGCTATTTTCAATGAGCAGTTCTTC.